This TCR beta chain was recovered during a study of T cell repertoires in cytomegalovirus infection. Looking at the study overall: Both a matching HLA type and CMV infection were indicated by public TCR beta signatures.

Ten or more counts support this clonotype. Its antigen is unknown. TCRdb analysed the reads with MiXCR anew, one entry per CDR3 protein. In the table there are a few hundred thousand distinct CDR3 sequences, around 18% of which are singletons. General observations from the study: Frequencies of public TCR beta families were cumulated, and this identified carriers of CMV plus the relevant HLA.

After removal of 0 bases from V and 4 bases from J, the junction contained 3 bases not matched to a gene. This CDR3 is built from 15 residues. The germline V gene encodes CDR1 SGHRS and CDR2 YFSETQ. Sequenced sample: PBMCs. The receptor comes from a human donor in good health (CMV status not recorded). Some clones in this sample may be carry-over from other donors' samples. The genes are TRBV5-1 and TRBJ2-1; 8 bases are shared with TRBD2. As DNA, the CDR3 is TGCGCCAGCAGCTTGGGACTAGCGAATTACAATGAGCAGTTCTTC. It specifies CASSLGLANYNEQFF.